Following are 19 T cell receptor beta chains from one sample sequenced in a study of spatial heterogeneity in lung cancer. Points from the study as a whole: The study found that expanded intratumoral alpha and beta TCR counts tracked tumor mutation counts.

Time point meaning: sample taken at primary tumor resection. TCRdb ran MiXCR on the 5' RACE reads and lists one entry per CDR3 protein. The table lists 7,000 or so distinct CDR3 sequences, roughly 6.5% of them singletons. No antigen is known for these receptors. Here the sequenced sample was lung tumor tissue, taken at surgery. The receptors here all came from a male donor with early-stage non-small cell lung cancer.

Within the sample, this clonotype is medium-sized (0.01 to 0.1%). The chain is built from TRBV18 and TRBJ2-1; 11 nucleotides agree with TRBD2. CDR3 length equals 19 residues. V lost 6 bases to trimming and J lost 0 bases; unmatched junction nucleotides: 13. The germline gives CDR1 KGHSH, CDR2 LQKENI. The CDR3 protein is CASSLTSGSSASSYNEQFF. CDR3 DNA: TGTGCCAGCTCGCTTACTAGCGGGAGCTCGGCGAGCTCCTACAATGAGCAGTTCTTC.

This clonotype was seen ten or more times. The V and J genes are TRBV7-2 and TRBJ2-1, with 7 bases lining up with TRBD2. The junction had 3 bases not matched to a gene; V was cut back by 3 bases and J by 1 base. Germline V gene lookup returns CDR1 SGHTA and CDR2 FQGNSA. The CDR3 runs to 15 residues. This chain's CDR3 is CASSLGGLSYNEQFF. The CDR3 region has the DNA TGTGCCAGCAGCTTGGGGGGACTATCCTACAATGAGCAGTTCTTC.

This clonotype was detected ten times or more. The chain is built from TRBV20-1 and TRBJ2-2; TRBD1 matches 7 bases. Germline V lookup: CDR1 DFQATT, CDR2 SNEGSKA (reference sequence). J lost 6 bases, V lost 6 bases, and 13 bases had no gene match. There are 15 residues in the CDR3. CDR3 nucleotide sequence: TGCAGTGCCGGTAGCCGGGACAGAGTTTCCGGGGAGCTGTTTTTT. Translated: CSAGSRDRVSGELFF.

By its share, this clonotype is medium-sized. V and J are TRBV6-6 and TRBJ2-4, with TRBD2 as a possible D gene (5 bases). Germline CDR1 is MNHNY and CDR2 is SVGAGI (reference sequence). Trimming took 5 bases from V and 6 from J, leaving 14 bases between them. The CDR3 is made up of 14 amino acids. The CDR3 loop is CASSPGILLNIQYF. The CDR3 region has the DNA TGTGCCAGCAGTCCCGGGATCCTCCTAAACATTCAGTACTTC.

This clonotype came up many times. The CDR3 is CASRLTGPTTEQYF. CDR3 in DNA: TGTGCCAGCCGCCTGACAGGACCCACCACCGAGCAGTACTTC. V gene TRBV6-1 combines with J gene TRBJ2-7; D may be TRBD1 (6 bases). Deletions cut 8 bases from V and 6 bases from J, with 20 bases between. This CDR3 is built from 14 residues. Germline CDR1 and CDR2: MNHNS and SASEGT.

In its sample, this clonotype was seen many times. J is TRBJ1-2 and V is TRBV30; no firm D call. Germline CDR1 is GTSNPN and CDR2 is SVGIG (reference sequence). The CDR3 runs 11 residues. Trimming removed 1 base from V and 8 bases from J, with 8 bases in between. The CDR3 protein is CAWSEGRGYTF. The DNA of the CDR3 is TGTGCCTGGAGTGAAGGAAGGGGCTACACCTTC.

This clonotype was picked up many times. The chain combines TRBV28 with TRBJ2-6, with 9 bases lining up with TRBD1. This CDR3 contains 18 residues. V dropped 5 bases and J dropped 4; count of bases not matched to a gene: 12. The germline gives CDR1 MDHEN, CDR2 SYDVKM. The chain's CDR3 is CASSQRTGVESGANVLTF. In nucleotides, the CDR3 is TGTGCCAGCAGTCAGCGGACAGGGGTAGAGTCCGGGGCCAACGTCCTGACTTTC.

This clonotype was counted many times. The chain couples TRBV5-1 to TRBJ1-1; unclear D gene. The CDR3 totals 13 residues. Germline V gene sequence: CDR1 SGHRS, CDR2 YFSETQ. V was clipped by 6 bases and J by 5 bases, with 14 bases between them. CDR3 in amino acids: CASTEVGKTEAFF. Here the CDR3 DNA reads TGCGCCAGCACGGAGGTCGGAAAAACTGAAGCTTTCTTT.

The chain joins TRBV4-3 to TRBJ2-1; D may be TRBD2 (5 bases). The V and J ends lost 6 bases and 3 bases respectively, with 12 bases between them. The CDR3 contains 14 residues. Germline V gene sequence: CDR1 LGHNA, CDR2 YSLEER. CDR3 DNA sequence: TGCGCCAGCAGTCGAGACCGGGACTACAATGAGCAGTTCTTC. Translating it yields CASSRDRDYNEQFF.

By sample share, this clonotype is medium-sized. J is TRBJ2-1 and V is TRBV27; D uncertain. CDR1 MNHEY and CDR2 SMNVEV come from the germline V gene (reference sequence). This CDR3 spans 13 amino acids. The V end lost 2 bases, the J end lost 0 bases, and 2 bases lay between the germline ends. The CDR3 bases are TGTGCCAGCAGTTTAGGCTCCTACAATGAGCAGTTCTTC. It translates to CASSLGSYNEQFF.

By share of the sample, this clonotype is medium-sized. The rearrangement uses TRBV5-1 and TRBJ1-1; TRBD1 matches at 7 bases. J lost 2 bases, V lost 4 bases, and 11 bases had no gene match. The germline V gene encodes CDR1 SGHRS and CDR2 YFSETQ. This CDR3 has 16 amino acids. The CDR3 DNA reads as TGCGCCAGCAGCCCTACTTCCGGGACAGTTAACACTGAAGCTTTCTTT. This sequence encodes CASSPTSGTVNTEAFF.

This clonotype was counted ten times or more. The chain links TRBV20-1 to TRBJ2-1; D is uncertain. This CDR3 spans 14 amino acids. V shed 0 bases and J shed 8 bases, with 14 bases lying between them. Germline lookup yields CDR1 DFQATT and CDR2 SNEGSKA (reference sequence). The CDR3 sequence: CSARDPGPTDEQFF. CDR3 nucleotide sequence: TGCAGTGCTAGAGATCCCGGGCCTACGGATGAGCAGTTCTTC.

The CDR3 sequence: CASSATYSGANVLTF. CDR3 sequence (DNA): TGTGCCAGCAGCGCTACCTACTCTGGGGCCAACGTCCTGACTTTC. V and J are TRBV28 and TRBJ2-6, with unresolved D. The CDR3 has 15 amino acids. The V end was cut by 6 bases, the J end by 0 bases, with 9 bases between. Germline V CDR1 and CDR2: MDHEN, SYDVKM.

The rearrangement uses TRBV20-1 and TRBJ1-5, with D maybe TRBD1 (6 bases). CDR3 length: 15 amino acids. Trimming stripped 3 bases from V and 0 bases from J, with 12 bases between. CDR1 DFQATT and CDR2 SNEGSKA come from the germline V gene (reference sequence). In DNA form, the CDR3 reads TGCAGTGCTAGGCGGGGGGACAATAGCAATCAGCCCCAGCATTTT. This gives the protein CSARRGDNSNQPQHF.

This clonotype was seen ten or more times. The CDR3 protein is CASKEGGDTEAFF. The CDR3 DNA follows: TGTGCCAGCAAGGAGGGAGGCGACACTGAAGCTTTCTTT. The V call is TRBV28, the J call TRBJ1-1; D is unresolved. The germline V and J ends were trimmed by 7 bases and 3 bases, with 12 bases remaining between them. CDR1 and CDR2 from the germline V gene are MDHEN and SYDVKM. The CDR3 has 13 residues.

This clonotype was detected ten times or more. The gene calls are TRBV2 and TRBJ1-1; D may be TRBD1 (5 bases). The CDR3 runs 12 residues. The V and J ends lost 2 bases and 6 bases respectively, with 7 bases between them. CDR1 is SNHLY, CDR2 FYNNEI, per germline. The CDR3 DNA sequence: TGTGCCAGCAGTGAATTGGGGCCTGAAGCTTTCTTT. It encodes CASSELGPEAFF.

This clonotype came up many times. The CDR3 protein is CSATLSGDSNYGYTF. The CDR3 region has the DNA TGCAGTGCTACCTTGTCCGGGGACAGTAACTATGGCTACACCTTC. This sequence joins TRBV20-1 and TRBJ1-2; 7 nucleotides match TRBD1. The V and J ends lost 4 bases and 1 base, in that order; junction bases with no gene match: 9. The CDR3 runs to 15 residues. Germline V gene sequence: CDR1 DFQATT, CDR2 SNEGSKA (reference sequence).

Judged by abundance, this clonotype is medium-sized. The chain combines TRBV12-3 or TRBV12-4 with TRBJ1-6, with 7 bases that match TRBD1. J gave up 8 bases and V 0 bases, and 7 bases lay outside the gene matches. The CDR3 contains 16 residues. In nucleotides, the CDR3 is TGTGCCAGCAGTTTAGCGCTTGGGACAGTTCATTCACCCCTCCACTTT. As protein: CASSLALGTVHSPLHF.

This clonotype occurred many times. This chain links TRBV7-6 with TRBJ2-5; 7 positions match TRBD2. CDR1 and CDR2 from the germline V gene are SGHVS and FNYEAQ. With V trimmed by 5 bases and J by 5 bases, 8 bases remained unmatched. The CDR3 length is 14 residues. In nucleotides, the CDR3 is TGTGCCAGCAGCCGAGACGGGGGAGGGGAGACCCAGTACTTC. Translation gives CASSRDGGGETQYF.